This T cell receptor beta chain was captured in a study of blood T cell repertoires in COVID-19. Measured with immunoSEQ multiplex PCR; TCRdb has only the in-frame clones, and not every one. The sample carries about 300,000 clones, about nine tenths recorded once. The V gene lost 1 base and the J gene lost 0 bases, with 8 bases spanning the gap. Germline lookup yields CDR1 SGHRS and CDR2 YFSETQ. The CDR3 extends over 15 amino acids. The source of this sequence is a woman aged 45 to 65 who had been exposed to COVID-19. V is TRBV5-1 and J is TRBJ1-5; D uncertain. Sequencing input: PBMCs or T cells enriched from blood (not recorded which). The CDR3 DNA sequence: TGCGCCAGCAGCTTGTACGGGGATAGCAATCAGCCCCAGCATTTT. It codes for CASSLYGDSNQPQHF. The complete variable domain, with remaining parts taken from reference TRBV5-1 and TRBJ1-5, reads KAGVTQTPRYLIKTRGQQVTLSCSPISGHRSVSWYQQTPGQGLQFLFEYFSETQRNKGNFPGRFSGRQFSNSRSEMNVSTLELGDSALYLCASSLYGDSNQPQHFGDGTRLSIL.